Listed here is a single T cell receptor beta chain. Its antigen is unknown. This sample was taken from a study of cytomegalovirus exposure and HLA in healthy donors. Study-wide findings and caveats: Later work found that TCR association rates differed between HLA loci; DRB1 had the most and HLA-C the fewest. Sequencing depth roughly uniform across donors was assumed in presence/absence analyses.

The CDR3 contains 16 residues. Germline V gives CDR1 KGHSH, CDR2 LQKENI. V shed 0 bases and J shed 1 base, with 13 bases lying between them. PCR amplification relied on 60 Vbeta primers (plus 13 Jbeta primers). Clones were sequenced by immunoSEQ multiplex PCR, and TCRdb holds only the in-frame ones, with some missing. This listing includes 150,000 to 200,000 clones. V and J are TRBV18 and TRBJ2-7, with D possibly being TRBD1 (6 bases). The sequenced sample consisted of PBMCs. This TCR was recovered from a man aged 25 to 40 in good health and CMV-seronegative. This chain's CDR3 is CASSPPMRQESYEQYF. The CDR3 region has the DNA TGTGCCAGCTCACCACCGATGAGACAGGAGTCCTACGAGCAGTACTTC. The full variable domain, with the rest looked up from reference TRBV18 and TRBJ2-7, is NAGVMQNPRHLVRRRGQEARLRCSPMKGHSHVYWYRQLPEEGLKFMVYLQKENIIDESGMPKERFSAEFPKEGPSILRIQQVVRGDSAAYFCASSPPMRQESYEQYFGPGTRLTVT.